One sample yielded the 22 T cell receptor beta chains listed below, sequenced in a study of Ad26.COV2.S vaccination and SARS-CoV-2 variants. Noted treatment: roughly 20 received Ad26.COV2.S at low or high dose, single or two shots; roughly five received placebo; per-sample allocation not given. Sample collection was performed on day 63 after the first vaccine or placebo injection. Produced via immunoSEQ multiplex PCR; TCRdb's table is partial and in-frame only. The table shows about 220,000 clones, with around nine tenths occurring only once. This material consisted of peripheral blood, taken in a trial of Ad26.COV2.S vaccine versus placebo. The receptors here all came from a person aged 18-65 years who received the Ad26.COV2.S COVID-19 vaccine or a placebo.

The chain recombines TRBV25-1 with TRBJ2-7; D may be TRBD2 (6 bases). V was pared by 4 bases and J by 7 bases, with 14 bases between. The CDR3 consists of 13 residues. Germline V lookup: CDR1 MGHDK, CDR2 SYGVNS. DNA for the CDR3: TGTGCCAGCAGTGGCTACCGGGAGCTGGAGCAGTACTTC. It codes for CASSGYRELEQYF.

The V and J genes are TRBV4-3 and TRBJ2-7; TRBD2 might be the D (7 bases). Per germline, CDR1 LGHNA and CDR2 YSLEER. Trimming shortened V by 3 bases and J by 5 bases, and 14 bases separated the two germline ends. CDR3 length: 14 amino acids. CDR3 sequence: CASSHGGGRDEQYF. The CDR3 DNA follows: TGCGCCAGCAGCCACGGAGGGGGGAGGGACGAGCAGTACTTC.

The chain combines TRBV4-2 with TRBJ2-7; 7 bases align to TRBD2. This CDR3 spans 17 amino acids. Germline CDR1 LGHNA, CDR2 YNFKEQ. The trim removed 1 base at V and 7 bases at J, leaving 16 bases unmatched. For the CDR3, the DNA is TGTGCCAGCAGCCAAGTGTCTAGCGGACCTCCTTTTGGAGAGCAGTACTTC. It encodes CASSQVSSGPPFGEQYF.

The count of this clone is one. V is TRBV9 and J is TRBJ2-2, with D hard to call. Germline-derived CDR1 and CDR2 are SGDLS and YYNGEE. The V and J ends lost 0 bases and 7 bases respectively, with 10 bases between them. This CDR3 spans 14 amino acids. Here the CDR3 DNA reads TGTGCCAGCAGCGTAGCCCACATTGGCGGGGAGCTGTTTTTT. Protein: CASSVAHIGGELFF.

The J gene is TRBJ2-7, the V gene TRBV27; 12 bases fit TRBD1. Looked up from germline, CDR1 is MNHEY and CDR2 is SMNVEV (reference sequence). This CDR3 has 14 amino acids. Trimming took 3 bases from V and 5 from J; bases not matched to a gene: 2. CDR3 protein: CASSFRDRGHEQYF. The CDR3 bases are TGTGCCAGCAGTTTTCGGGACAGGGGGCACGAGCAGTACTTC.

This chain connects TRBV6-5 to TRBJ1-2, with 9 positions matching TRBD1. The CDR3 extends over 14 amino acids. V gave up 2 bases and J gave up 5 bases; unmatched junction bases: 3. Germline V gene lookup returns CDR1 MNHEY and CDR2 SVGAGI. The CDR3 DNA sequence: TGTGCCAGCAGTTACCAACAGGGGGCATATGGCTACACCTTC. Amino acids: CASSYQQGAYGYTF.

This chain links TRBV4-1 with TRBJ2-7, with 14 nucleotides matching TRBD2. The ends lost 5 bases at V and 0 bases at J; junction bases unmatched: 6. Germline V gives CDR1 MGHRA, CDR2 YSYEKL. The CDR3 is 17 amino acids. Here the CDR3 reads CASSARLAGGSSYEQYF. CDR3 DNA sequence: TGCGCCAGCAGCGCCCGACTAGCGGGAGGGAGCTCCTACGAGCAGTACTTC.

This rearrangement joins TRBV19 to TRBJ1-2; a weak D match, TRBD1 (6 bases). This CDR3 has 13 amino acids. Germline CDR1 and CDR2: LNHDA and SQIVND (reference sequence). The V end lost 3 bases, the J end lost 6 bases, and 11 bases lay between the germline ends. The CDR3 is CASSMAGDHGYTF. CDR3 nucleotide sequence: TGTGCCAGTAGTATGGCAGGGGACCATGGCTACACCTTC.

The CDR3 region is CAISADYSNQPQHF. Written as DNA, the CDR3 is TGTGCCATCTCGGCAGATTATAGCAATCAGCCCCAGCATTTT. The chain couples TRBV10-3 to TRBJ1-5; no clear D. With 8 bases removed from V and 0 bases from J, the gap between germline ends came to 11 bases. CDR1 and CDR2 (germline): ENHRY, SYGVKD. The CDR3 has 14 residues.

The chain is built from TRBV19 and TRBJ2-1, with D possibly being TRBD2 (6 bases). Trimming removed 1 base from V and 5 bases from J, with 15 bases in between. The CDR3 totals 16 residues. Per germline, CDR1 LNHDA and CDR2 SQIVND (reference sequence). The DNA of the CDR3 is TGTGCCAGTAGTATAGTGTCGGGACCGGGAGACAATGAGCAGTTCTTC. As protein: CASSIVSGPGDNEQFF.

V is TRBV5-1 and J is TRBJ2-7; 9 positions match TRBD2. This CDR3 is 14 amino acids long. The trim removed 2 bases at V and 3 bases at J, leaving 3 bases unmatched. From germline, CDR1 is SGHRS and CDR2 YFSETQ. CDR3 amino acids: CASSFSSGGYEQYF. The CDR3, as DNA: TGCGCCAGCAGCTTCAGTAGCGGGGGCTACGAGCAGTACTTC.

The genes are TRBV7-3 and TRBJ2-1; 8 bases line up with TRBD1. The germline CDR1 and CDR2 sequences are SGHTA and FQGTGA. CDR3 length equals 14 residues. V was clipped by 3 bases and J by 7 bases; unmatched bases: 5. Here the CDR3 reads CASSFDRGGNEQFF. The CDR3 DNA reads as TGTGCCAGCAGCTTCGACAGGGGTGGAAATGAGCAGTTCTTC.

The DNA for the CDR3 is TGTGCCAGCAGCGTAGATCCACAGCCTCGGGAAAAACTGTTTTTT. It specifies CASSVDPQPREKLFF. V is TRBV9 and J is TRBJ1-4; no clear D. CDR1 is SGDLS, CDR2 YYNGEE, per germline. There are 15 residues in the CDR3. Trimming stripped 0 bases from V and 8 bases from J, with 14 bases between.

The CDR3 here is CASSTSATGVYNEQFF. In nucleotides, the CDR3 is TGTGCCAGCTCAACGTCCGCGACAGGGGTTTACAATGAGCAGTTCTTC. V and J are TRBV18 and TRBJ2-1, with TRBD1 matching over 8 bases. The CDR3 is made up of 16 amino acids. The V and J ends lost 5 bases and 4 bases, in that order; junction bases with no gene match: 10. The V gene's germline CDR1 is KGHSH and CDR2 LQKENI.

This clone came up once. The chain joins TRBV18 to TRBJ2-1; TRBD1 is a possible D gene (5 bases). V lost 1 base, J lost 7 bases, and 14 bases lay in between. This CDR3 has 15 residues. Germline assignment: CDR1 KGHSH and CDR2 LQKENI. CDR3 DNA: TGTGCCAGCTCACCACAGGGGATCGATGGTAATGAGCAGTTCTTC. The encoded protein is CASSPQGIDGNEQFF.

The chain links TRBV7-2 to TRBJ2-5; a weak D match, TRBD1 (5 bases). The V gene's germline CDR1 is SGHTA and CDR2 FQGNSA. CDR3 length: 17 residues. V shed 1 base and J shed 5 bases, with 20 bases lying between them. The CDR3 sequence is CASSLDLGRRGPETQYF. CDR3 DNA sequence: TGTGCCAGCAGCTTAGATTTGGGGCGACGTGGGCCGGAGACCCAGTACTTC.

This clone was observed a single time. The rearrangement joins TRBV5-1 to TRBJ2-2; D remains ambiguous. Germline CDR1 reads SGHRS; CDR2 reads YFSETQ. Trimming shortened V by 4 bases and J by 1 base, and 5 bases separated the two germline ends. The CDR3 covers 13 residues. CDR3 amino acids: CASSLQNTGELFF. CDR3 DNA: TGCGCCAGCAGCCTTCAGAACACCGGGGAGCTGTTTTTT.

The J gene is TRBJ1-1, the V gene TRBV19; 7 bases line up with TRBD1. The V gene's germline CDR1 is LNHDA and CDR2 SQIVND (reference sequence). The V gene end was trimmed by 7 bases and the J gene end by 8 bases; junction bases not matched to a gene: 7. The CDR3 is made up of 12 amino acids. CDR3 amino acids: CASNDRVGEAFF. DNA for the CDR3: TGTGCCAGTAACGACAGGGTCGGGGAAGCTTTCTTT.

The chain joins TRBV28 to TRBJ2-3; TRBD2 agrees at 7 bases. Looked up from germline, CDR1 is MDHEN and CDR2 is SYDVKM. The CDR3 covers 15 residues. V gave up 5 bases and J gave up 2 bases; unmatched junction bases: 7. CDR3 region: CASSPGTIFTDTQYF. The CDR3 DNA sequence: TGTGCCAGCAGTCCTGGGACTATATTCACAGATACGCAGTATTTT.

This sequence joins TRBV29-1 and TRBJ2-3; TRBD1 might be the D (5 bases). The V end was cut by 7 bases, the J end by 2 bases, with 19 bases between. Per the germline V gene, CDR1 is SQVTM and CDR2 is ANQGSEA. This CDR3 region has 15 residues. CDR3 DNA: TGCAGCGCGACCAAGGACACCATATTCACAGATACGCAGTATTTT. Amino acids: CSATKDTIFTDTQYF.

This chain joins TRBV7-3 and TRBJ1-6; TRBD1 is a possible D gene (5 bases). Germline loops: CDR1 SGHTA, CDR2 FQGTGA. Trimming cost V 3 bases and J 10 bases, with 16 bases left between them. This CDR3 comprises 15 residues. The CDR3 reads CASSFSGQGQSPLHF. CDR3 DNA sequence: TGTGCCAGCAGCTTCTCCGGCCAGGGTCAATCACCCCTCCACTTT.

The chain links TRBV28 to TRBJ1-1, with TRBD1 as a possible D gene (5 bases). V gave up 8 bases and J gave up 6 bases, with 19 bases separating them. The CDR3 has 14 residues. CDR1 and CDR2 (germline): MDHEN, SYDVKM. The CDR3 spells CASWGSGREAEAFF. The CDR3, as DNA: TGTGCCAGCTGGGGGTCAGGCAGGGAAGCTGAAGCTTTCTTT.